These 23 T cell receptor beta chains originate from one sample sequenced in a study of T cell responses to AZD1222 COVID-19 vaccine. TCRdb keeps only in-frame clones here, not all; method: immunoSEQ multiplex PCR. Here the sample spans 120,000 or so clones, about 87% being singletons. The sequences come from peripheral blood, collected on day 0 of AZD1222 vaccination. The receptors come from an adult in good health.

The chain uses TRBV15 and TRBJ1-1; the D is unclear. Germline loops: CDR1 LNHNV, CDR2 YYDKDF (reference sequence). The CDR3 has 14 residues. V shed 8 bases and J shed 0 bases, with 13 bases lying between them. The CDR3 protein is CATGREVMNTEAFF. The CDR3 nucleotides are TGTGCCACCGGTCGGGAGGTTATGAACACTGAAGCTTTCTTT.

The rearrangement links TRBV6-5 to TRBJ1-5, with D possibly being TRBD1 (6 bases). The CDR3 sequence is 15 residues long. CDR1 is MNHEY, CDR2 SVGAGI, per germline. Trimming took 0 bases from V and 5 from J, leaving 11 bases between them. In DNA, the CDR3 is TGTGCCAGCAGTTACTCTCGGGACACATATCAGCCCCAGCATTTT. It encodes CASSYSRDTYQPQHF.

The chain combines TRBV6-1 with TRBJ1-5; 7 bases agree with TRBD1. CDR3 length: 16 amino acids. The junction had 9 bases not matched to a gene; V was cut back by 0 bases and J by 7 bases. Germline V lookup: CDR1 MNHNS, CDR2 SASEGT. The CDR3 loop reads CASSEAQGGQPQPQHF. The CDR3 bases are TGTGCCAGCAGTGAAGCTCAAGGGGGACAGCCCCAGCCCCAGCATTTT.

The rearrangement joins TRBV3-1 (or the pseudogene TRBV3-2) to TRBJ1-2; possible D gene TRBD1, 6 bases. CDR3 size: 15 residues. Trimming removed 0 bases from V and 6 bases from J, with 14 bases in between. From germline, CDR1 is LGHDT and CDR2 YNNKEL (reference sequence). The CDR3 bases are TGTGCCAGCAGCCAAGAGGTACAGGGACTGGATGGCTACACCTTC. Encoded protein: CASSQEVQGLDGYTF.

The V gene is TRBV6-5, the J gene TRBJ2-5; D gene unclear. Germline V gene lookup returns CDR1 MNHEY and CDR2 SVGAGI. CDR3 length: 15 amino acids. V dropped 6 bases and J dropped 1 base, with 15 bases sitting between them. CDR3 coding DNA: TGTGCCAGCAGGCAGTGGGCGGCTTTCCAAGAGACCCAGTACTTC. Its translation is CASRQWAAFQETQYF.

This clone occurred once. The chain employs TRBV6-5 and TRBJ2-7, with D perhaps TRBD2 (5 bases). Between the trimmed V and J ends, which lost 4 bases and 4 bases, there was a span of 14 bases. Germline-derived CDR1 and CDR2 are MNHEY and SVGAGI. CDR3 size: 14 residues. CDR3 loop: CASSLRAERYEQYF. CDR3 DNA sequence: TGTGCCAGCAGTTTGCGGGCAGAGAGATACGAGCAGTACTTC.

The DNA of the CDR3 is TGTGCCACCAGCGCGACGGCAACTAATGAAAAACTGTTTTTT. This codes for CATSATATNEKLFF. This chain links TRBV15 with TRBJ1-4; no clear D. Germline V gene sequence: CDR1 LNHNV, CDR2 YYDKDF (reference sequence). Between the trimmed V and J ends, which lost 5 bases and 0 bases, there was a span of 7 bases. The CDR3 consists of 14 residues.

This chain joins TRBV7-3 and TRBJ2-2, with 9 bases aligning to TRBD2. This CDR3 contains 17 residues. Unmatched junction bases numbered 10, after V lost 2 bases and J lost 6 bases. Germline V CDR1 and CDR2: SGHTA, FQGTGA. This CDR3 reads CASSLPGGGGAPGELFF. The CDR3 coding sequence is TGTGCCAGCAGCTTACCGGGCGGCGGGGGGGCCCCCGGGGAGCTGTTTTTT.

The rearrangement joins TRBV7-9 to TRBJ1-5; perhaps TRBD1 as D (5 bases). The V end was cut by 5 bases, the J end by 1 base, with 12 bases between. Germline CDR1 is SEHNR and CDR2 is FQNEAQ (reference sequence). The CDR3 has 15 amino acids. The CDR3 sequence is CASSLGDASNQPQHF. In DNA form, the CDR3 reads TGTGCCAGCAGCCTGGGGGACGCGAGCAATCAGCCCCAGCATTTT.

The rearrangement joins TRBV19 to TRBJ1-2; 8 bases are shared with TRBD1. This CDR3 spans 15 amino acids. The germline CDR1 and CDR2 sequences are LNHDA and SQIVND (reference sequence). V dropped 5 bases and J dropped 5; count of bases not matched to a gene: 10. The CDR3 nucleotides are TGTGCCAGTAGTGCTTCCCGGGACAGGCGATATGGCTACACCTTC. Its protein is CASSASRDRRYGYTF.

This chain links TRBV29-1 with TRBJ1-1, with 11 positions matching TRBD1. Germline V gene sequence: CDR1 SQVTM, CDR2 ANQGSEA. V lost 5 bases, J lost 4 bases, and 3 bases stayed unmatched. The CDR3 length is 13 residues. The CDR3 DNA reads TGCAGCGTTCAGGGGACAGGGGGCACTGAAGCTTTCTTT. Protein sequence: CSVQGTGGTEAFF.

The gene calls are TRBV2 and TRBJ1-3; D gene ambiguous. The CDR3 is 15 amino acids. Germline CDR1 and CDR2: SNHLY and FYNNEI. V was clipped by 5 bases and J by 1 base, with 12 bases between them. The DNA for the CDR3 is TGTGCCAGCAGTATCACCGGTTTTTCTGGAAACACCATATATTTT. It translates to CASSITGFSGNTIYF.

The chain couples TRBV7-6 to TRBJ2-6; 8 bases line up with TRBD2. This CDR3 is built from 19 residues. From germline, CDR1 is SGHVS and CDR2 FNYEAQ. V dropped 5 bases and J dropped 6; count of bases not matched to a gene: 18. The CDR3 nucleotides read TGTGCCAGCAGCACAGTATCCGGGACTAGGTTCGAAAAGGCCAACGTCCTGACTTTC. It specifies CASSTVSGTRFEKANVLTF. The whole variable domain, remainder taken from reference TRBV7-6 and TRBJ2-6, is GAGVSQSPRYKVTKRGQDVALRCDPISGHVSLYWYRQALGQGPEFLTYFNYEAQQDKSGLPNDRFSAERPEGSISTLTIQRTEQRDSAMYRCASSTVSGTRFEKANVLTFGAGSRLTVL.

With respect to this clone: Other nucleotide sequences from this sample produce the same CDR3. The chain combines TRBV11-2 with TRBJ2-3; D gene unclear. V was shortened by 3 bases and J by 0 bases, with 1 base between the two germline ends. CDR3 size: 12 residues. Germline V gene lookup returns CDR1 SGHAT and CDR2 FQNNGV. CDR3 protein: CASSLSTDTQYF. As DNA, the CDR3 is TGTGCCAGCAGCTTGAGCACAGATACGCAGTATTTT.

The rearrangement uses TRBV30 and TRBJ2-7, with a tentative D call TRBD1 (6 bases). Germline V CDR1 and CDR2: GTSNPN, SVGIG (reference sequence). The V end lost 8 bases, the J end lost 0 bases, and 17 bases lay between the germline ends. The CDR3 is 14 amino acids. The CDR3 spells CALETGIYSYEQYF. The CDR3 region has the DNA TGTGCCCTTGAAACAGGGATATACTCCTACGAGCAGTACTTC.

This chain links TRBV2 with TRBJ2-1, with D perhaps TRBD1 or TRBD2 (5 bases each). The CDR3 contains 15 residues. Per germline, CDR1 SNHLY and CDR2 FYNNEI. V was trimmed by 2 bases and J by 8 bases, leaving 16 bases between them. The DNA for the CDR3 is TGTGCCAGCAGTGAACTGGGCGAGGGGAAGGATGAGCAGTTCTTC. Translated, it gives CASSELGEGKDEQFF.

In this sample, this clone turned up a few times. This chain connects TRBV25-1 to TRBJ2-2; D is perhaps TRBD1 (6 bases). V lost 5 bases to trimming and J lost 0 bases, with 13 bases between them. The CDR3 runs 16 residues. CDR1 is MGHDK, CDR2 SYGVNS, per germline. The CDR3 loop is CASSPRTAANTGELFF. CDR3 coding DNA: TGTGCCAGCAGTCCTCGGACAGCAGCGAACACCGGGGAGCTGTTTTTT.

This chain joins TRBV16 and TRBJ1-1, with 8 bases aligning to TRBD1. Germline assignment: CDR1 KGHSY and CDR2 FQNENV. The CDR3 covers 12 residues. The trim removed 3 bases at V and 11 bases at J, leaving 5 bases unmatched. CDR3 protein: CASSHPTGAAFF. The CDR3 DNA is TGTGCCAGCAGCCACCCGACAGGGGCGGCTTTCTTT.

This chain uses TRBV30 with TRBJ2-5, with 12 bases that match TRBD2. Looked up from germline, CDR1 is GTSNPN and CDR2 is SVGIG (reference sequence). CDR3 length equals 14 residues. V shed 2 bases, J shed 5 bases, and the junction held 3 bases outside the gene matches. Here the CDR3 reads CAWSTLAGGETQYF. The CDR3 DNA reads TGTGCCTGGAGTACTCTAGCGGGGGGGGAGACCCAGTACTTC.

J is TRBJ2-6 and V is TRBV2; 9 bases align to TRBD1. Germline trimming cut 6 bases from V and 0 bases from J; bases unmatched to any gene: 6. Germline lookup yields CDR1 SNHLY and CDR2 FYNNEI. The CDR3 covers 17 residues. This chain's CDR3 is CASSSGTGLSGANVLTF. The CDR3 DNA reads as TGTGCCAGCAGCTCCGGGACAGGGCTCTCTGGGGCCAACGTCCTGACTTTC.

In this sample, this clone turned up once. The chain couples TRBV15 to TRBJ1-5, with 9 bases matching TRBD1. The V and J ends lost 8 bases and 7 bases, in that order; junction bases with no gene match: 12. This CDR3 region has 15 residues. Germline loops: CDR1 LNHNV, CDR2 YYDKDF (reference sequence). CDR3 region: CATQQGAKSDQPQHF. The CDR3 coding sequence is TGTGCCACCCAACAGGGGGCCAAATCCGACCAGCCCCAGCATTTT.

This sequence joins TRBV7-2 and TRBJ1-5; unclear D gene. V gave up 0 bases and J gave up 2 bases, with 8 bases separating them. Germline loops: CDR1 SGHTA, CDR2 FQGNSA. This CDR3 has 15 amino acids. CDR3 residues: CASSLAPYGNQPQHF. The DNA of the CDR3 is TGTGCCAGCAGCTTAGCCCCTTACGGCAATCAGCCCCAGCATTTT.

This clone is a singleton in its sample. The V and J genes are TRBV7-8 and TRBJ1-5; D gene uncertain. The CDR3 is 14 amino acids. Trimming shortened V by 5 bases and J by 6 bases, and 14 bases separated the two germline ends. CDR1 and CDR2 from the germline V gene are SGHVS and FQNEAQ. CDR3 bases: TGTGCCAGCAGCAAAGGAAACGAGGGTCAGCCCCAGCATTTT. It translates to CASSKGNEGQPQHF.